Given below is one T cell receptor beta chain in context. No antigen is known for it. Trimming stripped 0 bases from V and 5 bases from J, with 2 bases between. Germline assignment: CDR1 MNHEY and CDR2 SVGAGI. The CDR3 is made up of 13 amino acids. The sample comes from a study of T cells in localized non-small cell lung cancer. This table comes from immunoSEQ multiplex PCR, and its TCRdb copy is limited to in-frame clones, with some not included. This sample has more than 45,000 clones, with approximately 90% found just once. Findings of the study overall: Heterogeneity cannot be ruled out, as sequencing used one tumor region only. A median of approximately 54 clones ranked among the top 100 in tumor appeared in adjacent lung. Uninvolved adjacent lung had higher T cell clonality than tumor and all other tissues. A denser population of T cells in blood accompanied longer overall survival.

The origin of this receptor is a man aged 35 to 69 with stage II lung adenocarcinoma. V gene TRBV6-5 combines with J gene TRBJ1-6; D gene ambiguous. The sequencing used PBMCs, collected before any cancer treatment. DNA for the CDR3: TGTGCCAGCAGTTACTCTAATAATTCACCCCTCCACTTT. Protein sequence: CASSYSNNSPLHF.